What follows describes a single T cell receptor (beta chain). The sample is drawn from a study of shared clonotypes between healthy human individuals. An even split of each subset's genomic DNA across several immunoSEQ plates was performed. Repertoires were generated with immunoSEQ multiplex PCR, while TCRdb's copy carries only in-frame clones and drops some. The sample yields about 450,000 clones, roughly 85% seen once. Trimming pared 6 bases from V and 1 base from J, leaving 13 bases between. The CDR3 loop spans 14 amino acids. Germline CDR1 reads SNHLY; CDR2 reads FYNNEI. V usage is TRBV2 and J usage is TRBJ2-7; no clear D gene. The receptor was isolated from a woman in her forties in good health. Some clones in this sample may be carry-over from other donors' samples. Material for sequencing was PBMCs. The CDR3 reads CASRLGISSYEQYF. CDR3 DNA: TGTGCCAGCAGGCTTGGCATTTCTTCCTACGAGCAGTACTTC.